The rows below give T cell receptor beta chains drawn from one sample of a study of T cells in Graves' hyperthyroidism and ophthalmopathy. In TCRdb, the multiplex PCR reads were re-called with MiXCR into one record per CDR3 protein. The repertoire holds about 600,000 distinct CDR3 sequences, with 16% as singletons. The specimen was blood. Source of these receptors: a middle-aged woman with Graves' ophthalmopathy. The CDR3 runs from the conserved cysteine through the conserved F or W. The D gene is left open where the match is weak. Part of the rows lack a size; the others show once, few, many or a class for expanded clones.

v_gene: TRBV20-1; len: 19; abundance: few; j_gene: TRBJ1-4; d_gene: TRBD1; CDR3aa: CSALPSPGQKITTNEKLFF; CDR3nt: TGCAGTGCTCTACCTTCCCCGGGACAGAAGATTACAACTAATGAAAAACTGTTTTTT
v_gene: TRBV25-1; len: 12; abundance: NA; j_gene: TRBJ1-2; d_gene: NA; CDR3aa: CASRGTAMGYTF; CDR3nt: TGTGCCAGCAGGGGGACGGCTATGGGCTACACCTTC
v_gene: TRBV19; len: 14; abundance: NA; j_gene: TRBJ1-1; d_gene: NA; CDR3aa: CASSMRGERTEAFF; CDR3nt: TGTGCCAGTAGTATGAGGGGAGAGCGCACTGAAGCTTTCTTT
v_gene: TRBV28; len: 12; abundance: many; j_gene: TRBJ2-1; d_gene: NA; CDR3aa: CASSLKYNEQFF; CDR3nt: TGTGCCAGCAGTTTAAAGTACAATGAGCAGTTCTTC
v_gene: TRBV5-5; len: 13; abundance: many; j_gene: TRBJ1-6; d_gene: NA; CDR3aa: CASSLVFGSPLHF; CDR3nt: TGTGCCAGCAGCTTAGTCTTCGGTTCACCCCTCCACTTT
v_gene: TRBV19; len: 14; abundance: NA; j_gene: TRBJ2-3; d_gene: NA; CDR3aa: CASNVGGYTDTQYF; CDR3nt: TGTGCCAGTAATGTGGGGGGTTACACAGATACGCAGTATTTT
v_gene: TRBV2; len: 14; abundance: many; j_gene: TRBJ1-1; d_gene: TRBD1; CDR3aa: CASSVTGGHTEAFF; CDR3nt: TGTGCCAGCAGTGTCACAGGGGGCCACACTGAAGCTTTCTTT
v_gene: TRBV6-6; len: 14; abundance: many; j_gene: TRBJ1-6; d_gene: NA; CDR3aa: CASSYRRSGSPLHF; CDR3nt: TGTGCCAGCAGTTACAGGAGATCCGGGTCACCCCTCCACTTT
v_gene: TRBV12-3/TRBV12-4; len: 14; abundance: many; j_gene: TRBJ2-1; d_gene: TRBD2; CDR3aa: CASTGTSFYNEQFF; CDR3nt: TGTGCCAGCACCGGGACTAGCTTCTACAATGAGCAGTTCTTC
v_gene: TRBV5-1; len: 18; abundance: NA; j_gene: TRBJ2-2; d_gene: TRBD1; CDR3aa: CASSLTSFGQGAVGELFF; CDR3nt: TGCGCCAGCAGCTTGACATCCTTCGGACAGGGGGCTGTCGGGGAGCTGTTTTTT
v_gene: TRBV11-1; len: 14; abundance: many; j_gene: TRBJ2-2; d_gene: NA; CDR3aa: CASSLGGFTGELFF; CDR3nt: TGTGCCAGCAGCTTAGGGGGATTCACCGGGGAGCTGTTTTTT
v_gene: TRBV29-1; len: 12; abundance: NA; j_gene: TRBJ1-4; d_gene: NA; CDR3aa: CSVGALNEKLFF; CDR3nt: TGCAGCGTTGGAGCCCTTAATGAAAAACTGTTTTTT
v_gene: TRBV7-9; len: 15; abundance: NA; j_gene: TRBJ1-2; d_gene: TRBD1; CDR3aa: CASSPPRGGNYGYTF; CDR3nt: TGTGCCAGCAGCCCCCCCCGAGGGGGCAACTATGGCTACACCTTC
v_gene: TRBV5-1; len: 14; abundance: many; j_gene: TRBJ1-1; d_gene: NA; CDR3aa: CASYREGLNTEAFF; CDR3nt: TGCGCCAGTTACAGGGAGGGGCTGAACACTGAAGCTTTCTTT
v_gene: TRBV5-1; len: 14; abundance: NA; j_gene: TRBJ1-5; d_gene: NA; CDR3aa: CASSADSSNQPQHF; CDR3nt: TGCGCCAGCAGCGCGGACAGTAGCAATCAGCCCCAGCATTTT
v_gene: TRBV3-1; len: 14; abundance: many; j_gene: TRBJ1-6; d_gene: NA; CDR3aa: CASSRSLGGSPLHF; CDR3nt: TGTGCCAGCAGCCGTTCTCTAGGGGGTTCACCCCTCCACTTT
v_gene: TRBV5-1; len: 14; abundance: NA; j_gene: TRBJ2-5; d_gene: NA; CDR3aa: CASSYDSLIQTQYF; CDR3nt: TGCGCCAGCAGCTACGACTCTCTTATCCAGACCCAGTACTTC
v_gene: TRBV6-2/TRBV6-3; len: 15; abundance: few; j_gene: TRBJ2-7; d_gene: NA; CDR3aa: CASSYSRDSIYEQYF; CDR3nt: TGTGCCAGCAGTTACTCAAGGGACTCCATCTACGAGCAGTACTTC
v_gene: TRBV2; len: 11; abundance: NA; j_gene: TRBJ1-1; d_gene: NA; CDR3aa: CASSEQGRAFF; CDR3nt: TGTGCCAGCAGTGAACAGGGAAGAGCTTTCTTT
v_gene: TRBV10-3; len: 13; abundance: few; j_gene: TRBJ1-1; d_gene: NA; CDR3aa: CAIRGWEETEAFF; CDR3nt: TGTGCCATCAGAGGGTGGGAGGAAACTGAAGCTTTCTTT
v_gene: TRBV2; len: 12; abundance: NA; j_gene: TRBJ1-1; d_gene: NA; CDR3aa: CASSQARTEAFF; CDR3nt: TGTGCTAGCAGCCAGGCCCGGACTGAAGCTTTCTTT
v_gene: TRBV11-2; len: 19; abundance: many; j_gene: TRBJ2-7; d_gene: TRBD2; CDR3aa: CASSPRGGLAGGLSYEQYF; CDR3nt: TGTGCCAGCAGCCCGAGGGGGGGACTAGCGGGAGGCCTCTCCTACGAGCAGTACTTC
v_gene: TRBV11-2; len: 17; abundance: many; j_gene: TRBJ2-7; d_gene: TRBD1; CDR3aa: CASSPTRQGTGINEQYF; CDR3nt: TGTGCCAGCAGCCCCACCAGACAGGGGACGGGGATTAACGAGCAGTACTTC
v_gene: TRBV4-1; len: 15; abundance: few; j_gene: TRBJ2-7; d_gene: NA; CDR3aa: CASSHVGDGSYEQYF; CDR3nt: TGCGCCAGCAGCCATGTTGGGGACGGTTCCTACGAGCAGTACTTC
v_gene: TRBV7-3; len: 13; abundance: many; j_gene: TRBJ1-6; d_gene: NA; CDR3aa: CASSADSISPLHF; CDR3nt: TGTGCCAGCAGCGCGGACTCGATTTCACCCCTCCACTTT
v_gene: TRBV7-9; len: 15; abundance: few; j_gene: TRBJ1-6; d_gene: NA; CDR3aa: CASSATSQSNSPLHF; CDR3nt: TGTGCCAGCAGCGCTACGTCACAATCAAATTCACCCCTCCACTTT
v_gene: TRBV28; len: 15; abundance: NA; j_gene: TRBJ2-1; d_gene: NA; CDR3aa: CASSFQRSSHNEQFF; CDR3nt: TGTGCCAGCAGTTTTCAGCGCAGCTCCCACAATGAGCAGTTCTTC
v_gene: TRBV10-3; len: 14; abundance: NA; j_gene: TRBJ2-3; d_gene: NA; CDR3aa: CAISEGLMTDTQYF; CDR3nt: TGTGCCATCAGTGAGGGACTAATGACAGATACGCAGTATTTT
v_gene: TRBV7-8; len: 14; abundance: many; j_gene: TRBJ1-1; d_gene: NA; CDR3aa: CASSLALGWTEAFF; CDR3nt: TGTGCCAGCAGCTTAGCGCTGGGGTGGACTGAAGCTTTCTTT
v_gene: TRBV20-1; len: 16; abundance: NA; j_gene: TRBJ2-1; d_gene: NA; CDR3aa: CSARDLFGGNYNEQFF; CDR3nt: TGCAGTGCTAGAGATTTGTTCGGCGGAAACTACAATGAGCAGTTCTTC
v_gene: TRBV2; len: 13; abundance: many; j_gene: TRBJ2-7; d_gene: NA; CDR3aa: CASSPFSGTKQYF; CDR3nt: TGTGCCAGCAGTCCCTTCTCCGGGACGAAGCAGTACTTC
v_gene: TRBV28; len: 14; abundance: few; j_gene: TRBJ1-3; d_gene: NA; CDR3aa: CASSSGGGGNTIYF; CDR3nt: TGTGCCAGCAGTTCCGGGGGGGGCGGAAACACCATATATTTT
v_gene: TRBV11-2; len: 14; abundance: many; j_gene: TRBJ2-3; d_gene: NA; CDR3aa: CASARAQATDTQYF; CDR3nt: TGTGCCAGCGCGCGGGCACAGGCAACAGATACGCAGTATTTT
v_gene: TRBV12-3/TRBV12-4; len: 15; abundance: few; j_gene: TRBJ2-1; d_gene: TRBD2; CDR3aa: CAINHHGGAYNEQFF; CDR3nt: TGTGCCATCAATCACCACGGGGGGGCCTACAATGAGCAGTTCTTC
v_gene: TRBV9; len: 15; abundance: many; j_gene: TRBJ2-5; d_gene: TRBD2; CDR3aa: CASSGGAGGVETQYF; CDR3nt: TGTGCCAGCAGCGGCGGGGCGGGAGGGGTAGAGACCCAGTACTTC
v_gene: TRBV2; len: 15; abundance: many; j_gene: TRBJ2-3; d_gene: NA; CDR3aa: CASSGSPPFTDTQYF; CDR3nt: TGTGCCAGCAGTGGGAGCCCGCCCTTCACAGATACGCAGTATTTT
v_gene: TRBV2; len: 15; abundance: many; j_gene: TRBJ2-2; d_gene: TRBD2; CDR3aa: CASRRLAGDTGELFF; CDR3nt: TGTGCCAGCAGAAGACTAGCGGGGGACACCGGGGAGCTGTTTTTT
v_gene: TRBV18; len: 17; abundance: many; j_gene: TRBJ2-1; d_gene: NA; CDR3aa: CASSPLGGGAPNNEQFF; CDR3nt: TGTGCCAGCTCACCACTCGGGGGAGGCGCCCCAAACAATGAGCAGTTCTTC
v_gene: TRBV5-1; len: 14; abundance: many; j_gene: TRBJ2-3; d_gene: NA; CDR3aa: CASAVGGRTDTQYF; CDR3nt: TGCGCCAGCGCGGTTGGTGGGCGCACAGATACGCAGTATTTT
v_gene: TRBV6-2/TRBV6-3; len: 17; abundance: many; j_gene: TRBJ2-5; d_gene: TRBD2; CDR3aa: CASSYDNSGGFRETQYF; CDR3nt: TGTGCCAGCAGTTACGATAATAGCGGGGGCTTTCGGGAGACCCAGTACTTC